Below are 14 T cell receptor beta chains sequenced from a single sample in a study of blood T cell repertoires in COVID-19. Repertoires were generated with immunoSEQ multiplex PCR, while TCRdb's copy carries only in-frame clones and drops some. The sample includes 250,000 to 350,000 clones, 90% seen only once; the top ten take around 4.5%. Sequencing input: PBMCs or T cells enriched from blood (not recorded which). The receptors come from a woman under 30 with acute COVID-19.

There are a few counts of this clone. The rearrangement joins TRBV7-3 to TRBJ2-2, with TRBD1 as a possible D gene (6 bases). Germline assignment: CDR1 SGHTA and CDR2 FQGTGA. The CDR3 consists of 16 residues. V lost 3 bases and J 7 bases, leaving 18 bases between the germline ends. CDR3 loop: CASSFGQTVNLGELFF. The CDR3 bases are TGTGCCAGCAGCTTTGGACAGACCGTCAATCTCGGGGAGCTGTTTTTT.

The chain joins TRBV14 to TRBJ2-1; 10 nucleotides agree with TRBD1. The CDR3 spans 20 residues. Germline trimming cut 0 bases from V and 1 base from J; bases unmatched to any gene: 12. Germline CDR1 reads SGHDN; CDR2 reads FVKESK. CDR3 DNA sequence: TGTGCCAGCAGCCAAGAAGGTGGCTTTTGGGGACAGGGGTCCTACAATGAGCAGTTCTTC. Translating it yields CASSQEGGFWGQGSYNEQFF. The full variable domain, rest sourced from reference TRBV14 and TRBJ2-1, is EAGVTQFPSHSVIEKGQTVTLRCDPISGHDNLYWYRRVMGKEIKFLLHFVKESKQDESGMPNNRFLAERTGGTYSTLKVQPAELEDSGVYFCASSQEGGFWGQGSYNEQFFGPGTRLTVL.

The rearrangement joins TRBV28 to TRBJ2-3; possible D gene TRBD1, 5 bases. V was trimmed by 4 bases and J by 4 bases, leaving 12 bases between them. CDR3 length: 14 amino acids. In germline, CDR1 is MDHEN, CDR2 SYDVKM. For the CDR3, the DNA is TGTGCCAGCAGTTCCCCAGGGAAGGCAGATACGCAGTATTTT. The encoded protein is CASSSPGKADTQYF.

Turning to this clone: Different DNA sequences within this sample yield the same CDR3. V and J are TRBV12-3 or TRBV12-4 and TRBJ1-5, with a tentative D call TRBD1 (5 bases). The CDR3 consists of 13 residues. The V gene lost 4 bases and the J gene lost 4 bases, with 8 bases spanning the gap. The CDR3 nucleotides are TGTGCCAGCAGTTCATCAGGGAATCAGCCCCAGCATTTT. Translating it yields CASSSSGNQPQHF.

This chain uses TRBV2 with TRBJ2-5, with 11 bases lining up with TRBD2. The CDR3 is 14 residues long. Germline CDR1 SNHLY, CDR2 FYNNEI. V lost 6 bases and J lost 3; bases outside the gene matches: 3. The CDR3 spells CASSLGLAEETQYF. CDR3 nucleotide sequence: TGTGCCAGCAGCCTGGGACTAGCGGAAGAGACCCAGTACTTC.

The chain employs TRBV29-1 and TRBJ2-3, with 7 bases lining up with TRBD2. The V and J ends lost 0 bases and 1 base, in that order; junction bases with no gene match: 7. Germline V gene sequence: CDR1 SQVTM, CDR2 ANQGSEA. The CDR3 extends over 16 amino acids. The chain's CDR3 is CSVEDAGVMGTDTQYF. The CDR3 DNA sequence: TGCAGCGTTGAAGATGCGGGGGTAATGGGCACAGATACGCAGTATTTT.

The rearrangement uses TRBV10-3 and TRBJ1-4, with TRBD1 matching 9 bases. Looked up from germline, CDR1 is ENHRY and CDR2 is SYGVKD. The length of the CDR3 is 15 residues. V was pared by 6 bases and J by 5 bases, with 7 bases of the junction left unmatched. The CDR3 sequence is CAISETGTGNEKLFF. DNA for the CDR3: TGTGCCATCAGCGAGACCGGGACAGGGAATGAAAAACTGTTTTTT.

CDR3 sequence: CASSLTGTGVNQPQHF. CDR3 DNA sequence: TGTGCCAGCAGTTTGACCGGGACAGGAGTCAATCAGCCCCAGCATTTT. The genes are TRBV6-5 and TRBJ1-5; TRBD1 matches at 8 bases. Trimming took 4 bases from V and 3 from J; bases not matched to a gene: 8. The CDR3 covers 16 residues. The V gene's germline CDR1 is MNHEY and CDR2 SVGAGI.

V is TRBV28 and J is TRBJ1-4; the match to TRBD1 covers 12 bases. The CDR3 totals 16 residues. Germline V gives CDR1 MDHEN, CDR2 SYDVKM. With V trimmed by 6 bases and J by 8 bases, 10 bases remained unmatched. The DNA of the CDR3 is TGTGCCAGCAGCCTAATGGGACAGGGGGCTACGGAAAAACTGTTTTTT. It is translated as CASSLMGQGATEKLFF. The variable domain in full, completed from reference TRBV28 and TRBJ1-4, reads DVKVTQSSRYLVKRTGEKVFLECVQDMDHENMFWYRQDPGLGLRLIYFSYDVKMKEKGDIPEGYSVSREKKERFSLILESASTNQTSMYLCASSLMGQGATEKLFFGSGTQLSVL.

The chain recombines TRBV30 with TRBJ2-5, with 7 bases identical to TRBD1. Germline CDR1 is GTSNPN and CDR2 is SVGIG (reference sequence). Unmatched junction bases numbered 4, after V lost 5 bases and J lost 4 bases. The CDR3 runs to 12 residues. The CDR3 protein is CAWDRVGETQYF. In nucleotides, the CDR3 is TGTGCCTGGGACAGGGTCGGAGAGACCCAGTACTTC.

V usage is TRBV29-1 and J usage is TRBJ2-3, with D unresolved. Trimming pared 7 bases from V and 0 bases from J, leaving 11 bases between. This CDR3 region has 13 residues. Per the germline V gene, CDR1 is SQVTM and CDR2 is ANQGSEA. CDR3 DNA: TGCAGCGCCTTGTTACGGAGCACAGATACGCAGTATTTT. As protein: CSALLRSTDTQYF.

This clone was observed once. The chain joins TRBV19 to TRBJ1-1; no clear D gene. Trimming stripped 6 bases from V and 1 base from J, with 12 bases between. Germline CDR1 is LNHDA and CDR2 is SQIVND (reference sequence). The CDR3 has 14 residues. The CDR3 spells CASSPNPGNTEAFF. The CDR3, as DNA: TGTGCCAGTAGCCCTAACCCCGGGAACACTGAAGCTTTCTTT.

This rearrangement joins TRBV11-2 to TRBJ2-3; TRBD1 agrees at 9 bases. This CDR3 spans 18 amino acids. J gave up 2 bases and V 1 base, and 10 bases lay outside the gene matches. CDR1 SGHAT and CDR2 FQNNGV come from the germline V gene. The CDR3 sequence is CASSLVMTGDRVTDTQYF. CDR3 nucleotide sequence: TGTGCCAGCAGCTTAGTTATGACTGGGGACAGGGTCACAGATACGCAGTATTTT.

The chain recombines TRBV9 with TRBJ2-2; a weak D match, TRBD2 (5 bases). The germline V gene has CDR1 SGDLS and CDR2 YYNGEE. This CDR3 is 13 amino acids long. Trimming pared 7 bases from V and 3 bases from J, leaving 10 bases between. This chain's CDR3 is CASGIGDTGELFF. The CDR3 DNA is TGTGCCAGCGGGATCGGGGACACCGGGGAGCTGTTTTTT.